The 16 T cell receptor beta chains reported below all come from one sample, sequenced in a study of CD8 T cells in Susac syndrome. Roughly 0.45 to 1 ug RNA was reverse transcribed with random hexamers. TCRdb reprocessed the immunoSEQ multiplex PCR reads with MiXCR, giving one entry per CDR3 protein. The sample records approximately 110,000 distinct CDR3 sequences, 90% to 95% being singletons. The sequencing input was CD8+ T cells from PBMCs. The receptors derive from a human donor with multiple sclerosis.

J is TRBJ2-2 and V is TRBV5-6; D not certain. CDR1 is SGHDT and CDR2 is YYEEEE in the germline V gene. The CDR3 sequence is 14 residues long. Trimming cost V 0 bases and J 6 bases, with 9 bases left between them. This CDR3 reads CASSLGFGSGELFF. DNA of the CDR3: TGTGCCAGCAGCTTGGGATTCGGGTCCGGGGAGCTGTTTTTT. Full variable domain (remainder filled in from reference TRBV5-6 and TRBJ2-2): DAGVTQSPTHLIKTRGQQVTLRCSPKSGHDTVSWYQQALGQGPQFIFQYYEEEERQRGNFPDRFSGHQFPNYSSELNVNALLLGDSALYLCASSLGFGSGELFFGEGSRLTVL.

This chain uses TRBV6-6 with TRBJ1-2; D is perhaps TRBD1 (6 bases). Between the trimmed V and J ends, which lost 6 bases and 6 bases, there was a span of 23 bases. Per germline, CDR1 MNHNY and CDR2 SVGAGI (reference sequence). CDR3 size: 16 residues. The CDR3 here is CASSADSDSVPDGYTF. The CDR3 region has the DNA TGTGCCAGCAGCGCAGATTCGGACAGTGTTCCCGATGGCTACACCTTC.

The chain is built from TRBV23-1 and TRBJ2-7, with 10 bases aligning to TRBD1. TRBV23-1 is marked as an open reading frame, function uncertain. Trimming removed 8 bases from V and 2 bases from J; junction bases left unmatched: 9. The CDR3 spans 15 residues. This CDR3 reads CASSPGDRGPYEQYV. CDR3 sequence (DNA): TGCGCCAGCTCCCCGGGGGACAGGGGTCCCTACGAGCAGTACGTC.

V is TRBV9 and J is TRBJ2-1; 8 positions match TRBD1. The V gene's germline CDR1 is SGDLS and CDR2 YYNGEE. This CDR3 region has 15 residues. The V and J ends lost 3 bases and 5 bases, in that order; junction bases with no gene match: 7. The CDR3 spells CASSASGQVNNEQFF. The CDR3 DNA follows: TGTGCCAGCAGCGCATCGGGACAGGTAAACAATGAGCAGTTCTTC.

The gene calls are TRBV4-1 and TRBJ1-5; 10 nucleotides line up with TRBD1. V gave up 3 bases and J gave up 0 bases; unmatched junction bases: 14. CDR1 is MGHRA, CDR2 YSYEKL, per germline. The CDR3 spans 20 residues. The CDR3 here is CASSHPSPGQGLNSNQPQHF. The DNA of the CDR3 is TGCGCCAGCAGCCACCCAAGCCCGGGACAGGGGTTAAATAGCAATCAGCCCCAGCATTTT.

The chain uses TRBV10-2 and TRBJ2-1, with D tentatively TRBD2 (6 bases). V was cut by 7 bases and J by 8 bases, with 21 bases left in between. The germline gives CDR1 WSHSY, CDR2 SAAADI. This CDR3 spans 15 amino acids. CDR3 nucleotide sequence: TGCGCCAGCACTGATGGGGCGGGACCGGGCGATGAGCAGTTCTTC. Amino acid sequence: CASTDGAGPGDEQFF.

This rearrangement joins TRBV9 to TRBJ1-6, with a weak D call TRBD1 (6 bases). V lost 5 bases and J 10 bases, leaving 13 bases between the germline ends. Germline assignment: CDR1 SGDLS and CDR2 YYNGEE. CDR3 length equals 13 residues. This CDR3 is CASSPGGRSPLHF. The DNA of the CDR3 is TGTGCCAGCAGTCCGGGGGGCCGGTCACCCCTCCACTTT.

This chain links TRBV19 with TRBJ2-3; a weak D match, TRBD2 (5 bases). V shed 10 bases and J shed 1 base, with 18 bases lying between them. Germline V gene lookup returns CDR1 LNHDA and CDR2 SQIVND (reference sequence). CDR3 size: 15 residues. This CDR3 is CATLHPGKGTDTQYF. The CDR3 bases are TGTGCCACTCTTCACCCGGGGAAGGGCACAGATACGCAGTATTTT.

V usage is TRBV29-1 and J usage is TRBJ2-1, with a weak D call TRBD1 (5 bases). Trimming cost V 2 bases and J 6 bases, with 14 bases left between them. In germline, CDR1 is SQVTM, CDR2 ANQGSEA. The CDR3 runs to 14 residues. CDR3 sequence (DNA): TGCAGCGTTGAACCCAGGGCTATCAGCAATGAGCAGTTCTTC. As protein: CSVEPRAISNEQFF.

The genes are TRBV9 and TRBJ2-3, with D perhaps TRBD1 or TRBD2 (6 bases each). The germline CDR1 and CDR2 sequences are SGDLS and YYNGEE. V lost 0 bases and J 6 bases, leaving 11 bases between the germline ends. The CDR3 loop spans 14 amino acids. The CDR3 bases are TGTGCCAGCAGCGTAGTGGGGGGCCGCGATACGCAGTATTTT. This codes for CASSVVGGRDTQYF.

The chain links TRBV12-3 or TRBV12-4 to TRBJ2-7; D could derive from TRBD1 or TRBD2 (5 bases each). The CDR3 consists of 14 residues. The ends were cut back, 5 bases at V and 4 bases at J, with 15 bases in the middle. In nucleotides, the CDR3 is TGTGCCAGCAGTCGCCGGGACGGACGATACGAGCAGTACTTC. Encoded protein: CASSRRDGRYEQYF.

As DNA, the CDR3 is TGTGCCAGCAGCCAAGTCCGACAAGAGACCCAGTACTTC. Its translation is CASSQVRQETQYF. This chain connects TRBV4-2 to TRBJ2-5; no definite D call. Germline V gene sequence: CDR1 LGHNA, CDR2 YNFKEQ. The CDR3 has 13 amino acids. The V end was cut by 1 base, the J end by 2 bases, with 5 bases between.

The chain combines TRBV9 with TRBJ2-2; 9 bases line up with TRBD1. The CDR3 is made up of 16 amino acids. From germline, CDR1 is SGDLS and CDR2 YYNGEE. J was trimmed by 5 bases and V by 4 bases; bases with no gene match: 9. The CDR3 sequence: CASSINRGRRTGELFF. The DNA of the CDR3 is TGTGCCAGCAGCATTAACAGGGGGCGCAGGACCGGGGAGCTGTTTTTT.

The chain employs TRBV29-1 and TRBJ2-7, with D perhaps given as TRBD1 or TRBD2 (7 bases each). This CDR3 spans 15 amino acids. Germline CDR1 and CDR2: SQVTM and ANQGSEA. The germline V and J ends were trimmed by 4 bases and 6 bases, with 22 bases remaining between them. CDR3 residues: CSVAAGEGAFLEQYF. CDR3 DNA sequence: TGCAGCGTTGCGGCGGGGGAGGGGGCTTTCCTCGAGCAGTACTTC.

This sequence joins TRBV7-8 and TRBJ2-5; D not resolved. Germline V gene data show CDR1 as SGHVS and CDR2 as FQNEAQ. V gave up 3 bases and J gave up 5 bases, with 7 bases separating them. The CDR3 runs to 12 residues. In DNA, the CDR3 is TGTGCCAGCAGCTTCTTTGCGGAGACCCAGTACTTC. Protein sequence: CASSFFAETQYF.

V is TRBV7-9 and J is TRBJ2-1, with 11 bases aligning to TRBD1. The V gene end was trimmed by 2 bases and the J gene end by 3 bases; junction bases not matched to a gene: 3. CDR1 and CDR2 (germline): SEHNR, FQNEAQ (reference sequence). The CDR3 has 16 residues. Written as DNA, the CDR3 is TGTGCCAGCAGCTTATCCGGGACAGGGGGCTACAATGAGCAGTTCTTC. Translating it yields CASSLSGTGGYNEQFF.